Here is one T cell receptor beta chain with its context. The antigen remains unidentified. Profiled with immunoSEQ multiplex PCR; TCRdb holds only in-frame clones, not every one. Counted here are roughly 300,000 clones, roughly 84% occurring once; the ten biggest clones make up under 20%. CD8 memory was a combination of CD45RO+ cells and CCR7-negative CD45RA+ TemRA cells. The data belong to a study of shared clonotypes between healthy human individuals. Study observations and caveats: An effect of sequencing depth on clonotype sharing among donors was expected.

The CDR3 has 14 amino acids. Germline CDR1 SGHNT, CDR2 YYREEE (reference sequence). With V trimmed by 3 bases and J by 5 bases, 4 bases remained unmatched. The specimen was memory CD8+ T cells sorted from blood. Described subset: CD45RO+ cells pooled with CCR7-negative TemRA cells. The genes are TRBV5-4 and TRBJ2-7; the match to TRBD2 covers 11 bases. The sequence was collected from a man aged 18 to 29 in good health. The CDR3 DNA sequence: TGTGCCAGCAGCTGGCTAGCGGGGGGCAACGAGCAGTACTTC. Translated: CASSWLAGGNEQYF.